The table lists the clone carrying this T cell receptor (beta chain) with a few counts. Its antigen is not known. Germline V lookup: CDR1 MDHEN, CDR2 SYDVKM. Trimming cost V 6 bases and J 2 bases; bases outside gene matches: 9. The CDR3 is 16 residues long. Extracted from the samples, RNA was reverse transcribed into cDNA to serve as the sequencing template. The assay was immunoSEQ multiplex PCR, and TCRdb's table has in-frame clones only and misses some. Counted here are roughly 120,000 clones, under 40% occurring once; the ten biggest clones make up approximately 3%. This specimen belongs to a study of CD8+ T cells in alopecia areata. Findings and limits, study-wide: Whereas mice showed it more clearly, TCR sharing across patients was murkier, possibly because of HLA. Normal scalp showed lower clonality than lesional scalp, especially alopecia totalis/universalis.

The V gene is TRBV28, the J gene TRBJ2-2, with TRBD2 matching over 7 bases. This clonotype was sampled from a human donor with alopecia areata. What was sequenced was CD4+ T cells sorted from blood. This chain's CDR3 is CASSSPGTTNTGELFF. In nucleotides, the CDR3 is TGTGCCAGCAGCTCCCCCGGGACTACAAACACCGGGGAGCTGTTTTTT.